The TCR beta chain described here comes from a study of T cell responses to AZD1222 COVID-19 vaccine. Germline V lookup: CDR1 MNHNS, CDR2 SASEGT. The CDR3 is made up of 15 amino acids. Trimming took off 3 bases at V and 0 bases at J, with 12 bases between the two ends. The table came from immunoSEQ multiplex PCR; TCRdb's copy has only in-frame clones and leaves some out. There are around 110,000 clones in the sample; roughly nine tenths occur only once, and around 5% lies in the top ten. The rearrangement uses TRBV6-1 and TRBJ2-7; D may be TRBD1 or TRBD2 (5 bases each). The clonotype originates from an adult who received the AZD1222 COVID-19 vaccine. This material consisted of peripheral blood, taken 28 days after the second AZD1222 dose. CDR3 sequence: CASSDQSGTSYEQYF. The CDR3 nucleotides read TGTGCCAGCAGTGACCAATCCGGGACCTCCTACGAGCAGTACTTC.